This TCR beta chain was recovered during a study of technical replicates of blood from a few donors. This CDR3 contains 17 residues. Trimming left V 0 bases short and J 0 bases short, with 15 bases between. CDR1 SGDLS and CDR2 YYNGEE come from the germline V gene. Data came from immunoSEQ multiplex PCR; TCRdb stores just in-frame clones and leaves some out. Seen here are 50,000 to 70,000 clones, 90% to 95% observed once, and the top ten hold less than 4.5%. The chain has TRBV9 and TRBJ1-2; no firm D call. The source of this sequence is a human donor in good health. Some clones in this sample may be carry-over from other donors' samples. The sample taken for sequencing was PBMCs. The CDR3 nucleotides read TGTGCCAGCAGCGTAGGGCTTTCAGGATCAGCTAACTATGGCTACACCTTC. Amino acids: CASSVGLSGSANYGYTF.